One and the same sample provided the 30 T cell receptor beta chains below, sequenced in a study of Tregs in tolerant kidney transplant recipients. The data were produced by immunoSEQ multiplex PCR, yet TCRdb's version contains in-frame clones alone and is incomplete. The sample has tens of thousands of clones, 84% seen once; the top ten hold roughly 4.9%. Sequences were obtained from CD4+ T cells from blood. These receptors came from a human donor in good health.

The chain links TRBV5-4 to TRBJ2-7; the match to TRBD2 covers 9 bases. Unmatched junction bases numbered 11, after V lost 2 bases and J lost 2 bases. Looked up from germline, CDR1 is SGHNT and CDR2 is YYREEE (reference sequence). CDR3 length equals 17 residues. The CDR3 coding sequence is TGTGCCAGCAGCTTAGGACTAGCGACTCCTTCCACCTACGAGCAGTACTTC. Translation: CASSLGLATPSTYEQYF.

The chain couples TRBV7-6 to TRBJ2-5, with 10 bases matching TRBD2. The CDR3 has 18 residues. Germline values: CDR1 SGHVS, CDR2 FNYEAQ. After removal of 5 bases from V and 4 bases from J, the junction contained 16 bases not matched to a gene. Here the CDR3 DNA reads TGTGCCAGCAGCGTCCTCGGAACTAGCGGGATGTTGGGAGAGACCCAGTACTTC. Residues: CASSVLGTSGMLGETQYF.

The chain has TRBV7-6 and TRBJ2-5; 8 bases map to TRBD2. Germline V lookup: CDR1 SGHVS, CDR2 FNYEAQ. The CDR3 is 14 amino acids. V shed 3 bases, J shed 3 bases, and the junction held 3 bases outside the gene matches. CDR3 DNA sequence: TGTGCCAGCAGCTTGCGGGGGGTTGAAGAGACCCAGTACTTC. Translated, it gives CASSLRGVEETQYF.

The chain links TRBV5-5 to TRBJ2-3, with TRBD1 matching 8 bases. After removal of 3 bases from V and 4 bases from J, the junction contained 10 bases not matched to a gene. CDR1 SGHKS and CDR2 YYEKEE come from the germline V gene (reference sequence). This CDR3 region has 16 residues. CDR3: CASSSDVGQGADTQYF. In DNA form, the CDR3 reads TGTGCCAGCAGCTCGGACGTAGGACAGGGAGCAGATACGCAGTATTTT.

This clone has more than one count but fewer than ten. The chain links TRBV4-3 to TRBJ2-7; D call uncertain. Germline V gene sequence: CDR1 LGHNA, CDR2 YSLEER. Trimming cost V 5 bases and J 5 bases, with 13 bases left between them. This CDR3 has 13 residues. The CDR3: CASSTRLIDEQYF. The CDR3 DNA follows: TGCGCCAGCAGCACCAGGCTTATAGACGAGCAGTACTTC.

This chain uses TRBV29-1 with TRBJ2-5; 9 bases map to TRBD2. This CDR3 has 14 amino acids. CDR1 SQVTM and CDR2 ANQGSEA come from the germline V gene. J lost 5 bases, V lost 6 bases, and 10 bases had no gene match. The CDR3 loop reads CSVDGGGAAETQYF. CDR3 bases: TGCAGCGTGGACGGCGGGGGGGCCGCGGAGACCCAGTACTTC.

The chain carries TRBV11-3 and TRBJ2-5; a possible D gene is TRBD2 (6 bases). V was trimmed by 1 base and J by 4 bases, leaving 16 bases between them. Germline CDR1 reads SGHNT; CDR2 reads YENEEA. CDR3 length: 16 residues. The CDR3 here is CASSLVGAGNRETQYF. Here the CDR3 DNA reads TGTGCCAGCAGCTTAGTCGGGGCGGGGAATAGAGAGACCCAGTACTTC.

The rearrangement uses TRBV6-1 and TRBJ1-5; tentatively, D is TRBD1 (5 bases). V lost 7 bases to trimming and J lost 0 bases, with 10 bases between them. The length of the CDR3 is 14 residues. The germline CDR1 and CDR2 sequences are MNHNS and SASEGT. The CDR3 DNA sequence: TGTGCCAGCACTGGGACGGATAGCAATCAGCCCCAGCATTTT. It is translated as CASTGTDSNQPQHF.

Of note for this clone: Its ends do not fully match the called genes, so a read error is possible. This rearrangement joins TRBV2 to TRBJ1-2; 7 nucleotides line up with TRBD1. The CDR3 contains 13 residues. Germline V CDR1 and CDR2: SNHLY, FYNNEI. The CDR3: CASSPPGQNGYIF. The CDR3 region has the DNA TGTGCCAGCAGTCCCCCGGGACAGAATGGCTACATCTTC. Full variable domain (rest looked up from reference TRBV2 and TRBJ1-2): EPEVTQTPSHQVTQMGQEVILRCVPISNHLYFYWYRQILGQKVEFLVSFYNNEISEKSEIFDDQFSVERPDGSNFTLKIRSTKLEDSAMYFCASSPPGQNGYIFGSGTRLTVV.

DNA for the CDR3: TGTGCCAGCAGCCCTGGACAGGGCTACGAGCAGTACTTC. Its protein product is CASSPGQGYEQYF. The chain employs TRBV11-2 and TRBJ2-7; 8 bases are shared with TRBD1. The CDR3 consists of 13 residues. Per germline, CDR1 SGHAT and CDR2 FQNNGV. The V and J ends lost 5 bases and 3 bases, in that order; junction bases with no gene match: 3.

J is TRBJ1-3 and V is TRBV25-1; D call uncertain. CDR1 and CDR2 from the germline V gene are MGHDK and SYGVNS. Trimming removed 6 bases at V and 0 bases at J, with 9 bases between. This CDR3 has 14 amino acids. DNA for the CDR3: TGTGCCAGCAGATCTTCATTCTCTGGAAACACCATATATTTT. This translates into CASRSSFSGNTIYF.

This chain joins TRBV10-3 and TRBJ2-3; D is perhaps TRBD2 (6 bases). The germline gives CDR1 ENHRY, CDR2 SYGVKD. The CDR3 is made up of 15 amino acids. V was cut by 4 bases and J by 0 bases, with 11 bases left in between. This CDR3 is CAISAAGFSTDTQYF. The DNA for the CDR3 is TGTGCCATCAGTGCGGCGGGGTTCAGCACAGATACGCAGTATTTT.

The V and J genes are TRBV6-1 and TRBJ2-3; no firm D call. The CDR3 contains 15 residues. With 6 bases removed from V and 1 base from J, the gap between germline ends came to 14 bases. Germline V gene data show CDR1 as MNHNS and CDR2 as SASEGT. The CDR3, as DNA: TGTGCCAGCAGGCCGTGGCATCTCGGCACAGATACGCAGTATTTT. Residues: CASRPWHLGTDTQYF.

The chain employs TRBV9 and TRBJ2-5; TRBD2 matches 8 bases. V shed 0 bases and J 2 bases; nucleotides not matched to a gene: 6. This CDR3 region has 16 residues. Germline V CDR1 and CDR2: SGDLS, YYNGEE. Here the CDR3 reads CASSVDGLAGQETQYF. The CDR3 region has the DNA TGTGCCAGCAGCGTAGATGGGTTAGCGGGGCAAGAGACCCAGTACTTC.

The chain links TRBV6-4 to TRBJ1-1, with D possibly matching TRBD1 (6 bases). This CDR3 has 14 amino acids. Germline V gene lookup returns CDR1 MRHNA and CDR2 SNTAGT. Trimming removed 8 bases at V and 3 bases at J, with 16 bases between. This CDR3 reads CASYPEGEDTEAFF. As DNA, the CDR3 is TGTGCCAGCTACCCTGAGGGGGAGGACACTGAAGCTTTCTTT.

The J gene is TRBJ1-2, the V gene TRBV5-4, with D perhaps TRBD1 (5 bases). V lost 4 bases to trimming and J lost 5 bases, with 21 bases between them. The CDR3 is 16 residues long. CDR1 is SGHNT, CDR2 YYREEE, per germline (reference sequence). The CDR3 spells CASSPPDNRRIYGYTF. For the CDR3, the DNA is TGTGCCAGCAGCCCCCCGGACAACCGGAGGATTTATGGCTACACCTTC. The complete variable domain, with remaining parts taken from reference TRBV5-4 and TRBJ1-2, reads ETGVTQSPTHLIKTRGQQVTLRCSSQSGHNTVSWYQQALGQGPQFIFQYYREEENGRGNFPPRFSGLQFPNYSSELNVNALELDDSALYLCASSPPDNRRIYGYTFGSGTRLTVV.

The rearrangement uses TRBV10-1 and TRBJ2-7; D possibly matches TRBD1 or TRBD2 (7 bases each). Germline lookup yields CDR1 WNHNN and CDR2 SYGVQD (reference sequence). Trimming removed 0 bases from V and 3 bases from J, with 33 bases in between. This CDR3 has 22 residues. CDR3 nucleotides: TGCGCCAGCAGTGAGTCCGGGCCGTGGGGGACAGCTTGGGAGGGCCGGATCTACGAGCAGTACTTC. Translation: CASSESGPWGTAWEGRIYEQYF.

The rearrangement links TRBV4-3 to TRBJ2-7; D ambiguous. The CDR3 runs 15 residues. Between the trimmed V and J ends, which lost 2 bases and 2 bases, there was a span of 13 bases. CDR1 LGHNA and CDR2 YSLEER come from the germline V gene. CDR3 in amino acids: CASSQNAPGPYEQYF. CDR3 DNA sequence: TGCGCCAGCAGCCAAAATGCCCCTGGGCCCTACGAGCAGTACTTC.

This chain joins TRBV9 and TRBJ2-1, with TRBD2 matching 11 bases. Germline loops: CDR1 SGDLS, CDR2 YYNGEE. V trimming: 2 bases; J trimming: 8 bases; junction bases outside the gene matches: 6. This CDR3 comprises 15 residues. In nucleotides, the CDR3 is TGTGCCAGCAGCGTTAGCGGGAGGGCGAGGGATGAGCAGTTCTTC. Protein sequence: CASSVSGRARDEQFF.

CDR3 protein: CASSQGHETQYF. CDR3 sequence (DNA): TGCGCCAGCAGCCAGGGCCATGAGACCCAGTACTTC. This rearrangement joins TRBV4-1 to TRBJ2-5, with D hard to call. The CDR3 covers 12 residues. Trimming left V 3 bases short and J 5 bases short, with 7 bases between. Germline V CDR1 and CDR2: MGHRA, YSYEKL.

The chain has TRBV11-3 and TRBJ2-4; 9 positions agree with TRBD1. This CDR3 has 14 amino acids. Germline CDR1 is SGHNT and CDR2 is YENEEA. Unmatched junction bases numbered 5, after V lost 3 bases and J lost 8 bases. In DNA, the CDR3 is TGTGCCAGCAGCTTCCGGGACAGGGTACACATTCAGTACTTC. It yields the protein CASSFRDRVHIQYF.

This clone was seen only once. The chain couples TRBV7-8 to TRBJ1-6; D gene uncertain. Per the germline V gene, CDR1 is SGHVS and CDR2 is FQNEAQ. The V end lost 2 bases, the J end lost 4 bases, and 9 bases lay between the germline ends. The CDR3 runs 15 residues. The CDR3 here is CASSLRTDYNSPLHF. The CDR3 bases are TGTGCCAGCAGCTTACGGACGGATTATAATTCACCCCTCCACTTT.

The V gene is TRBV11-2, the J gene TRBJ2-1; 11 nucleotides line up with TRBD2. The CDR3 runs 17 residues. Germline assignment: CDR1 SGHAT and CDR2 FQNNGV. After removal of 0 bases from V and 7 bases from J, the junction contained 8 bases not matched to a gene. This CDR3 reads CASSLDLSSGRYNEQFF. Written as DNA, the CDR3 is TGTGCCAGCAGCTTAGATTTGTCTAGCGGGAGGTATAATGAGCAGTTCTTC.

J is TRBJ2-3 and V is TRBV10-3; D possibly corresponds to TRBD2 (5 bases). This CDR3 spans 18 amino acids. V shed 0 bases and J shed 6 bases, with 22 bases lying between them. Germline CDR1 reads ENHRY; CDR2 reads SYGVKD. The CDR3 spells CAISESVPHLEGGDTQYF. CDR3 coding DNA: TGTGCCATCAGTGAGTCAGTCCCCCACCTAGAAGGCGGGGATACGCAGTATTTT.

This rearrangement joins TRBV30 to TRBJ2-5; 7 positions agree with TRBD1. The V and J ends lost 1 base and 4 bases, in that order; junction bases with no gene match: 6. The germline V gene has CDR1 GTSNPN and CDR2 SVGIG (reference sequence). This CDR3 has 14 residues. CDR3 coding DNA: TGTGCCTGGAGTGCTTACAGGGGTAGAGAGACCCAGTACTTC. As protein: CAWSAYRGRETQYF.

V usage is TRBV6-6 and J usage is TRBJ2-7, with 7 bases matching TRBD2. CDR1 and CDR2 from the germline V gene are MNHNY and SVGAGI (reference sequence). The CDR3 is 15 amino acids. The V gene end was trimmed by 0 bases and the J gene end by 1 base; junction bases not matched to a gene: 3. The CDR3 DNA is TGTGCCAGCAGTTACTCGGAAGCGGGGTCCTACGAGCAGTACTTC. This gives the protein CASSYSEAGSYEQYF.

This clone was recorded only once. This chain links TRBV2 with TRBJ1-4; D unresolved. This CDR3 is 14 amino acids long. The ends were cut back, 6 bases at V and 2 bases at J, with 10 bases in the middle. CDR1 and CDR2 (germline): SNHLY, FYNNEI. The CDR3 nucleotides read TGTGCCAGCAGGAGGCTGATTACTAATGAAAAACTGTTTTTT. Protein product: CASRRLITNEKLFF.

This clone has only a few counts. The chain recombines TRBV7-9 with TRBJ2-1; no clear D. Germline assignment: CDR1 SEHNR and CDR2 FQNEAQ (reference sequence). This CDR3 has 14 amino acids. V lost 0 bases and J lost 1, with 4 bases in between. The CDR3 loop reads CASSLASSYNEQFF. The CDR3 region has the DNA TGTGCCAGCAGCTTAGCTTCTTCCTACAATGAGCAGTTCTTC. The full variable domain, its missing parts supplied by reference TRBV7-9 and TRBJ2-1, is DTGVSQNPRHKITKRGQNVTFRCDPISEHNRLYWYRQTLGQGPEFLTYFQNEAQLEKSRLLSDRFSAERPKGSFSTLEIQRTEQGDSAMYLCASSLASSYNEQFFGPGTRLTVL.

This clone was recorded a few times. The J gene is TRBJ1-1, the V gene TRBV18; TRBD1 matches at 9 bases. In germline, CDR1 is KGHSH, CDR2 LQKENI. The V segment lost 6 bases and the J segment 1 base; nucleotides outside the gene matches: 12. The CDR3 extends over 17 amino acids. In nucleotides, the CDR3 is TGTGCCAGCTCTCCGGACAGGGGTGATTGGGGGAACACTGAAGCTTTCTTT. This translates into CASSPDRGDWGNTEAFF.

The genes are TRBV6-5 and TRBJ2-2; D uncertain. This CDR3 comprises 13 residues. Germline CDR1 reads MNHEY; CDR2 reads SVGAGI. Trimming took 6 bases from V and 4 from J, leaving 9 bases between them. In DNA, the CDR3 is TGTGCCAGCAGCCCGTCGGTCACCGGGGAGCTGTTTTTT. As protein: CASSPSVTGELFF.